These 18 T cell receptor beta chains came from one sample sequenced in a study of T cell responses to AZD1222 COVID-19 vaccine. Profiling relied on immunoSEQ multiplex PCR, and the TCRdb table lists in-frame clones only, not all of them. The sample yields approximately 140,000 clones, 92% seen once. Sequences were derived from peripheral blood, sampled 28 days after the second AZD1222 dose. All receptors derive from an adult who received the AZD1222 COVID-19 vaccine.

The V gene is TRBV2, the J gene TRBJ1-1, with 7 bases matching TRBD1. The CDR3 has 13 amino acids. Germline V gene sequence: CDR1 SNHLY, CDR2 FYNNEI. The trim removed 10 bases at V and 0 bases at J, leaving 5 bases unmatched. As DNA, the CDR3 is TGTGCCACGGCCAGGGGGATGAACACTGAAGCTTTCTTT. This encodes CATARGMNTEAFF. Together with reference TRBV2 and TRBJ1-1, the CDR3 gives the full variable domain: EPEVTQTPSHQVTQMGQEVILRCVPISNHLYFYWYRQILGQKVEFLVSFYNNEISEKSEIFDDQFSVERPDGSNFTLKIRSTKLEDSAMYFCATARGMNTEAFFGQGTRLTVV.

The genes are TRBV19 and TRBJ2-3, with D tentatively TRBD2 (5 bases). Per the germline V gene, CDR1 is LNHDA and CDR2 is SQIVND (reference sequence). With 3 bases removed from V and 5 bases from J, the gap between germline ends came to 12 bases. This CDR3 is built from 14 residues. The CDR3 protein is CASSIFYRGDTQYF. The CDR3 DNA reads TGTGCCAGTAGTATCTTTTATCGGGGAGATACGCAGTATTTT.

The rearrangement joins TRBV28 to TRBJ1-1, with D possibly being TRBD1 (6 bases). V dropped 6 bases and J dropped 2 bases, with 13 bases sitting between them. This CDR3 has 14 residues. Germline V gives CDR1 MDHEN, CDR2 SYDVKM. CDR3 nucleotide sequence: TGTGCCAGCAGAACGTGGGGGGCAAACACTGAAGCTTTCTTT. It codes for CASRTWGANTEAFF.

The CDR3 bases are TGTGCCAGCAGTCCCCCAGGGACTTTAATGAACACTGAAGCTTTCTTT. Protein sequence: CASSPPGTLMNTEAFF. The chain carries TRBV28 and TRBJ1-1; tentative D call: TRBD1 (5 bases). Germline CDR1 reads MDHEN; CDR2 reads SYDVKM. V was pared by 5 bases and J by 0 bases, with 16 bases between. This CDR3 has 16 residues.

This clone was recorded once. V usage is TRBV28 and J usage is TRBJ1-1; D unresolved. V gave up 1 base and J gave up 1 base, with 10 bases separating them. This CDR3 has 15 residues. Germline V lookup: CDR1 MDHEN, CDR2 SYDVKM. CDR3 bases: TGTGCCAGCAGTTTATTTGGGGAATGGAACACTGAAGCTTTCTTT. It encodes CASSLFGEWNTEAFF. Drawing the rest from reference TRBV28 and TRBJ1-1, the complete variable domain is DVKVTQSSRYLVKRTGEKVFLECVQDMDHENMFWYRQDPGLGLRLIYFSYDVKMKEKGDIPEGYSVSREKKERFSLILESASTNQTSMYLCASSLFGEWNTEAFFGQGTRLTVV.

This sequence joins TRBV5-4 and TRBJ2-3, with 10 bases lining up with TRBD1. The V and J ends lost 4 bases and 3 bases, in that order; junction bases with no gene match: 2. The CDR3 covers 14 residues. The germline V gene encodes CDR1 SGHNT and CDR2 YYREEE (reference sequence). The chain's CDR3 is CASSRQGATDTQYF. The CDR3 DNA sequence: TGTGCCAGCAGCAGACAGGGGGCGACAGATACGCAGTATTTT.

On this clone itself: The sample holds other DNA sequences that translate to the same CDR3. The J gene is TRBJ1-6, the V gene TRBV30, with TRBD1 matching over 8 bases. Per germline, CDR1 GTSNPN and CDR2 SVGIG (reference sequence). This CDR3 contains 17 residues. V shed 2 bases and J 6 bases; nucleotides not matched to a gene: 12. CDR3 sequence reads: CAWSLREWTGFNSPLHF. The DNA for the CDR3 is TGTGCCTGGAGTCTCCGTGAGTGGACAGGGTTTAATTCACCCCTCCACTTT.

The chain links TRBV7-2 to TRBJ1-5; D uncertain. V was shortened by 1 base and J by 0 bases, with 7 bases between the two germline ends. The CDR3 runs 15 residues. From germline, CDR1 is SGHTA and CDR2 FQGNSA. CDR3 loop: CASSLEQYSNQPQHF. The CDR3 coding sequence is TGTGCCAGCAGCTTAGAACAGTATAGCAATCAGCCCCAGCATTTT.

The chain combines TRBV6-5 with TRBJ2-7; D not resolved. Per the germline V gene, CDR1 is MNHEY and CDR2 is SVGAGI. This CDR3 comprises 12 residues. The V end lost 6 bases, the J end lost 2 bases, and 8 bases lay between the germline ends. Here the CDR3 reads CASRKDTYEQYV. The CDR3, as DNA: TGTGCCAGCAGGAAAGACACCTACGAGCAGTACGTC.

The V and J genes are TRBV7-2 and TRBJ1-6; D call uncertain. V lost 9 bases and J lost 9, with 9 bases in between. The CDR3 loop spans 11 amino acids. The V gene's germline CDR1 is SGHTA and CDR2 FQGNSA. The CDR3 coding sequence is TGTGCCAGTCGGGGAGGTTCACCCCTCCACTTT. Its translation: CASRGGSPLHF.

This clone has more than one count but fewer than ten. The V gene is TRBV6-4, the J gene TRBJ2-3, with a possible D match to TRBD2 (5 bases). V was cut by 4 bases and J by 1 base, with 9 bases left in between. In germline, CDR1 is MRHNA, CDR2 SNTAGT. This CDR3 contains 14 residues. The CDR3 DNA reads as TGTGCCAGCAGTGGTGTGGAGGGCACAGATACGCAGTATTTT. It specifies CASSGVEGTDTQYF.

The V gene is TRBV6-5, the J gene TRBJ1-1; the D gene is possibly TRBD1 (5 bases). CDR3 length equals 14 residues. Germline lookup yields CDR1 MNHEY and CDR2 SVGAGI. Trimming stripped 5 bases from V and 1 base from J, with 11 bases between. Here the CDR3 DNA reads TGTGCCAGCAGTAGAGGGGCTAGGAACACTGAAGCTTTCTTT. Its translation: CASSRGARNTEAFF.

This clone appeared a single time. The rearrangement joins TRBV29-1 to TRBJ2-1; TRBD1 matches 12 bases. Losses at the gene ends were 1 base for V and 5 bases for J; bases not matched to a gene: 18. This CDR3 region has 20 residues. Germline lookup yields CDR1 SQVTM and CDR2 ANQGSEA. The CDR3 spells CSVEVPVGTGGFWGNNEQFF. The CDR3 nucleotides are TGCAGCGTTGAAGTACCGGTCGGGACAGGGGGCTTCTGGGGTAACAATGAGCAGTTCTTC.

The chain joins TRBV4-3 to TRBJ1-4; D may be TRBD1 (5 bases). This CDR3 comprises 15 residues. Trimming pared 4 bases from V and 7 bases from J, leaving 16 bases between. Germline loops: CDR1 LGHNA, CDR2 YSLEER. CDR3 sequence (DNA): TGCGCCAGCAGCCCCAAGGGGAGCCGGAGTGAAAAACTGTTTTTT. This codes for CASSPKGSRSEKLFF.

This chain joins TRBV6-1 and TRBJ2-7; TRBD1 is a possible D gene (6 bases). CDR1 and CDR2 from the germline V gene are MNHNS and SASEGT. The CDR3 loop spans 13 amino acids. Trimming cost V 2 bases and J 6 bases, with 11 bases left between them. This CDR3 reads CASSESRGTEQYF. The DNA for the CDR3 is TGTGCCAGCAGTGAAAGTAGGGGGACCGAGCAGTACTTC.

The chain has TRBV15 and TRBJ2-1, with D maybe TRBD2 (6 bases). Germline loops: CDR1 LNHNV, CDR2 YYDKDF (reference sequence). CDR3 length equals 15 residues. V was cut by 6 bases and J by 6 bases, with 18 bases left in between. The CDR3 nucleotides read TGTGCCACCAGAGGAGGGGAAGGGGAGGTCAATGAGCAGTTCTTC. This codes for CATRGGEGEVNEQFF.

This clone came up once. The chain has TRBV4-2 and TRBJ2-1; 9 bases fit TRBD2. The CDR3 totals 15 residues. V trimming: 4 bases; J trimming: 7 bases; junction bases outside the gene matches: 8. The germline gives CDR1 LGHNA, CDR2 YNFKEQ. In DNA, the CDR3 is TGTGCCAGCAGCCTGATGCGGGAGGGCCGAAATGAGCAGTTCTTC. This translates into CASSLMREGRNEQFF.

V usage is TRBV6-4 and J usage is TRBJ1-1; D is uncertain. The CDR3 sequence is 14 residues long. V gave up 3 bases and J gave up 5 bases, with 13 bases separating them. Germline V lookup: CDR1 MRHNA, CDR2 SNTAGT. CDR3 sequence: CASSEGERRTEAFF. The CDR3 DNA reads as TGTGCCAGCAGTGAAGGTGAAAGGAGGACTGAAGCTTTCTTT.